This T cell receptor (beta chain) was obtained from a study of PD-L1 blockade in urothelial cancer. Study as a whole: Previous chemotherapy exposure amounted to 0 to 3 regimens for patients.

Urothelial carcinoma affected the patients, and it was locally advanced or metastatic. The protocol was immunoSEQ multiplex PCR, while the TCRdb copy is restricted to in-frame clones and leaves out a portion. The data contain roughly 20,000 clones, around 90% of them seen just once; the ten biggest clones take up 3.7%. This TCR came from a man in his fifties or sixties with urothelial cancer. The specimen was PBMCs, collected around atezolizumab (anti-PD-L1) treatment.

The CDR3 protein is CAISSSAGASQETQYF. In nucleotides, the CDR3 is TGTGCCATCAGTTCCTCCGCAGGGGCCTCCCAAGAGACCCAGTACTTC. This sequence joins TRBV10-3 and TRBJ2-5; a weak D match, TRBD1 (6 bases). CDR1 ENHRY and CDR2 SYGVKD come from the germline V gene. Trimming took off 5 bases at V and 1 base at J, with 17 bases between the two ends. The CDR3 covers 16 residues.